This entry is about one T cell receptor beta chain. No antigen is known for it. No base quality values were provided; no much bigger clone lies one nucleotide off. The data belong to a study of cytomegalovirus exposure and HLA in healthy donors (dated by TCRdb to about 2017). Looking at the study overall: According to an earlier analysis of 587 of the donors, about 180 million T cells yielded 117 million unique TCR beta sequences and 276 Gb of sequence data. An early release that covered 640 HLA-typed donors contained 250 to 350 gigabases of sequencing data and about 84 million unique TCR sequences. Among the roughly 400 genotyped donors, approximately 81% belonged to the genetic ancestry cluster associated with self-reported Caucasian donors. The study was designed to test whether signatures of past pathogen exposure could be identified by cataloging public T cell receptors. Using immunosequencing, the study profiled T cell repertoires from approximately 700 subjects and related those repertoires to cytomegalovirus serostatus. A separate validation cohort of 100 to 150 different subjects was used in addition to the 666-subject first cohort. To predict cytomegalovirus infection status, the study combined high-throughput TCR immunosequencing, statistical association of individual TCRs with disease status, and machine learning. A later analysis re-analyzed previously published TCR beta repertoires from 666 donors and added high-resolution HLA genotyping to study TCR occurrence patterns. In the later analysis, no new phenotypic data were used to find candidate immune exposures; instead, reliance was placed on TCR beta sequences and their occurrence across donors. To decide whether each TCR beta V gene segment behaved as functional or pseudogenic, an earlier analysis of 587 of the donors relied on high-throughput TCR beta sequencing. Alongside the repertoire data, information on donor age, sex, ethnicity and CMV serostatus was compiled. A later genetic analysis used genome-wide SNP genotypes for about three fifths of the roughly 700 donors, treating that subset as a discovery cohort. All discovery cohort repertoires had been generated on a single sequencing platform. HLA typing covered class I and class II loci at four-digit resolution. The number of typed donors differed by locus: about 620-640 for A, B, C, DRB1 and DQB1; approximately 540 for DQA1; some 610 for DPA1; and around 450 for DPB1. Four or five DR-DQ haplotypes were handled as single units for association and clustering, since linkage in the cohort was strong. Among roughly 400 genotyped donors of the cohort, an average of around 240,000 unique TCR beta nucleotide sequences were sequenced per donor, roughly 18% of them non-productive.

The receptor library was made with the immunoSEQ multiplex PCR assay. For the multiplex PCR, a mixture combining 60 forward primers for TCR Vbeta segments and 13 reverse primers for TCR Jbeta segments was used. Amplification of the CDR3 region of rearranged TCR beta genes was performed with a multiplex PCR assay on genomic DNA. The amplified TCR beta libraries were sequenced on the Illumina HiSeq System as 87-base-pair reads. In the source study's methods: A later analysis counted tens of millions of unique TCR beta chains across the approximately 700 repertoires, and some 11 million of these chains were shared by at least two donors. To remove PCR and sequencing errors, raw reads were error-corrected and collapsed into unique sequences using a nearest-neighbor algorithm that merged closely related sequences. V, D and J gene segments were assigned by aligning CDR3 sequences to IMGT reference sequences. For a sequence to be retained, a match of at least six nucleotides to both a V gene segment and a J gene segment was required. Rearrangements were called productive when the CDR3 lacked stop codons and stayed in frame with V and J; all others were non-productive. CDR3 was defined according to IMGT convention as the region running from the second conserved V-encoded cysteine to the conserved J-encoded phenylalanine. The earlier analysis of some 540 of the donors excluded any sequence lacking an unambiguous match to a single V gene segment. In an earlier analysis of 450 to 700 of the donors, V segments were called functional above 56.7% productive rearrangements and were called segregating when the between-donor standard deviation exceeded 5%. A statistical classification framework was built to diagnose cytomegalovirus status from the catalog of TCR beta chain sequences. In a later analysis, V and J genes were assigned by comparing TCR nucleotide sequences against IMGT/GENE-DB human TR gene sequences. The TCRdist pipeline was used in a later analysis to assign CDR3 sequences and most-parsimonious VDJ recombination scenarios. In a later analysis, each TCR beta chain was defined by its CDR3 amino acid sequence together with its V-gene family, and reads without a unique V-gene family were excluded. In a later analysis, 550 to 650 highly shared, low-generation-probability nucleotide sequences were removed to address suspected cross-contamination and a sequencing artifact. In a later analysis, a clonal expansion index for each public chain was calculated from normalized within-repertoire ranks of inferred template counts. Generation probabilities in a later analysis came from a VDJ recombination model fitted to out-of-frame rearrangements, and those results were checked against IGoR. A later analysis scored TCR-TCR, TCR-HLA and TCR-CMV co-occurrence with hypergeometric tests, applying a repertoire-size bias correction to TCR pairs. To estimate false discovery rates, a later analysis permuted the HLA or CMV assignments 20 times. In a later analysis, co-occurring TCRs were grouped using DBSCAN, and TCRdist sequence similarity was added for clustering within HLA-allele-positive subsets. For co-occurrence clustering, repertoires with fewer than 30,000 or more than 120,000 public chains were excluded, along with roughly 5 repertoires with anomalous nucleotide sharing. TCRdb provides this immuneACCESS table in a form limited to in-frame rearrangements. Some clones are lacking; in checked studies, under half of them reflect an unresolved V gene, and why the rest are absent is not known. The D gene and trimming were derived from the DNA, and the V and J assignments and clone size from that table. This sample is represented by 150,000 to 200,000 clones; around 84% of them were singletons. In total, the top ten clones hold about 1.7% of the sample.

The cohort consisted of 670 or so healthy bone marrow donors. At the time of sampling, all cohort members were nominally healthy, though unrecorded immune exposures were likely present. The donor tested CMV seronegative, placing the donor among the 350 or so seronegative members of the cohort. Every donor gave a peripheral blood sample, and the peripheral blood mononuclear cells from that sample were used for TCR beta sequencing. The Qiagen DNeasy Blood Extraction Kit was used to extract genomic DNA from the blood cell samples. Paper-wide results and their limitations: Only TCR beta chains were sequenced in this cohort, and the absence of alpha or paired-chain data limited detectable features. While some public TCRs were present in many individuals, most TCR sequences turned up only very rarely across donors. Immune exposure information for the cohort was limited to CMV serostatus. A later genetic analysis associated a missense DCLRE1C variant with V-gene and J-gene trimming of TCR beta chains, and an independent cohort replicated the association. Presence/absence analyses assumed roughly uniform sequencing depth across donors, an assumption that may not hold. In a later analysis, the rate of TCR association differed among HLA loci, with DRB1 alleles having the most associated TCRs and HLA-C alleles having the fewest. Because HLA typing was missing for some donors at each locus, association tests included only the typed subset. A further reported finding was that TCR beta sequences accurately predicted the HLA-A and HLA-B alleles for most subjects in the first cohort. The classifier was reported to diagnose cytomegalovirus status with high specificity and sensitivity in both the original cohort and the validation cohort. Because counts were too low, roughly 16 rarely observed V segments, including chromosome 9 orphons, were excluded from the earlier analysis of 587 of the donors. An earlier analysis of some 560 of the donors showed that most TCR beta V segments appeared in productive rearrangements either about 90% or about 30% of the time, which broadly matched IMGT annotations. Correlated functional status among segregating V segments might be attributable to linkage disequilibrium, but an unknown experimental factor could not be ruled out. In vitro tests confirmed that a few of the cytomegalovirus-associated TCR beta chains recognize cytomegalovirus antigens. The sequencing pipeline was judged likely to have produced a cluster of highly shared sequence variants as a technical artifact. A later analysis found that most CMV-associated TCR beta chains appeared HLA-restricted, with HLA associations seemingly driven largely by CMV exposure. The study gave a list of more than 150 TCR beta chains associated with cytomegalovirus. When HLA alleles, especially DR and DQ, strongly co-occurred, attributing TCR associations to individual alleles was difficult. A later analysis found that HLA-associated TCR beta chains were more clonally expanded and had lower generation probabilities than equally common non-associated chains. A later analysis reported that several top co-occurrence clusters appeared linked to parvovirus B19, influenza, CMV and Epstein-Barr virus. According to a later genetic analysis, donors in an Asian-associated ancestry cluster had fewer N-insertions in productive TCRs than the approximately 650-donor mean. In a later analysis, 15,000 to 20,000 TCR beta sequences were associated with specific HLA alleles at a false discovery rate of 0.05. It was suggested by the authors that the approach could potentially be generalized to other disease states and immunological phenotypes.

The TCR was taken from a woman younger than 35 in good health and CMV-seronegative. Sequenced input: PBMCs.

The nucleotide sequence is TGTGCCAGCAGCCAAGGGGCTAGCGGGAGGGAGACCCAGTACTTC. Its product reads: CASSQGASGRETQYF. The V and J segments used are TRBV4-2 and TRBJ2-5, with 11 bases aligning to TRBD2. Including the terminal cysteine and phenylalanine, the CDR3 comprises 15 residues. Only CDR3 DNA is held: 45 bases, read in frame from base 1. The germline V end is reduced by 1 base and the J end by 5 bases; junction bases left unmatched: 3. The germline V gene specifies LGHNA as CDR1 and YNFKEQ as CDR2.